This TCR beta chain was obtained from a study of T cell repertoires in cytomegalovirus infection. Study background: Public TCR beta signatures provided an indication of both CMV infection and a matching HLA type.

This clonotype was observed at least ten times. Its antigen is undetermined. Trimming took 9 bases from V and 3 from J, leaving 14 bases between them. The CDR3 is 13 amino acids. CDR1 and CDR2 from the germline V gene are KGHDR and SFDVKD. Notes on the study in general: Cumulative frequency of public TCR beta families picked out carriers of CMV plus the relevant HLA. It was HLA-C-restricted CMV-specific TCR beta clonotypes that dominated the response ex vivo.

In TCRdb, the reads were re-called with MiXCR into one record per CDR3 protein. The repertoire includes some 250,000 distinct CDR3 sequences, roughly 9.1% of them detected once, and about 16% sits in the top ten. Source material: PBMCs. The chain joins TRBV24-1 to TRBJ2-7; D not certain. This clonotype was sampled from a human donor in good health (CMV status not recorded). Some clones in this sample may be carry-over from other donors' samples. CDR3: CATGDPNDYEQYF. The CDR3 DNA is TGTGCCACCGGAGACCCTAACGACTACGAGCAGTACTTC.